In its sample, the clone carrying this T cell receptor beta chain was seen many times. Its antigen is undetermined. This sample was included in a study of CD8 T cells in ankylosing spondylitis. V was pared by 7 bases and J by 8 bases, with 9 bases of the junction left unmatched. The CDR3 consists of 14 residues. One entry per CDR3 protein results from TCRdb running MiXCR on the 5' RACE reads. The sample carries tens of thousands of distinct CDR3 sequences, 6% recorded once. Study conclusions and caveats: Researchers reportedly found disease-linked clones significantly enriched in matched ankylosing spondylitis synovial fluid. Clones linked to disease, bearing a CD8+ phenotype, were relatively rare in peripheral blood.

This sequence was found in a male donor with ankylosing spondylitis or in good health (not recorded which). V is TRBV12-3 or TRBV12-4 and J is TRBJ2-1, with 9 bases identical to TRBD2. Input material: blood, either unsorted or a sorted T cell fraction (not recorded which). CDR3 coding DNA: TGTGCCAGCAAAATAGCGGGAGTAACGGATGAGCAGTTCTTC. It is translated as CASKIAGVTDEQFF.